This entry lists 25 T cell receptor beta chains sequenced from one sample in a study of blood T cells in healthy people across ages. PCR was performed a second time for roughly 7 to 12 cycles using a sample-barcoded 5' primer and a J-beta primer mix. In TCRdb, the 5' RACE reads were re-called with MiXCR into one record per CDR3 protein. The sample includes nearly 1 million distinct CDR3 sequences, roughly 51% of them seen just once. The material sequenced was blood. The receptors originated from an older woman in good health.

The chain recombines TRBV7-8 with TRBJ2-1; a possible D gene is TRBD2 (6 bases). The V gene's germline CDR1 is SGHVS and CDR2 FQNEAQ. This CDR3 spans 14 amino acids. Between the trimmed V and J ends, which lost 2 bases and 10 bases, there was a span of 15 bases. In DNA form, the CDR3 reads TGTGCCAGCAGCTTAAATCGGGGGTTTGGAGAGCAGTTCTTC. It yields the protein CASSLNRGFGEQFF.

CDR3 bases: TGCAGTGCTGGGGGGCGGGTAGATACGCAGTATTTT. Protein: CSAGGRVDTQYF. This chain connects TRBV20-1 to TRBJ2-3; D is possibly TRBD1 or TRBD2 (6 bases each). CDR1 and CDR2 (germline): DFQATT, SNEGSKA (reference sequence). Deletions cut 5 bases from V and 5 bases from J, with 11 bases between. This CDR3 spans 12 amino acids.

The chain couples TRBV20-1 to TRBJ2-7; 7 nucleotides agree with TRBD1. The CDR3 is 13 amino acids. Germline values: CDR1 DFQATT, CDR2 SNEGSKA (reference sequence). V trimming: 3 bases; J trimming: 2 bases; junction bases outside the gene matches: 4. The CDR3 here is CSARGQSPYEQYF. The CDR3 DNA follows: TGCAGTGCTAGGGGACAGAGTCCCTACGAGCAGTACTTC.

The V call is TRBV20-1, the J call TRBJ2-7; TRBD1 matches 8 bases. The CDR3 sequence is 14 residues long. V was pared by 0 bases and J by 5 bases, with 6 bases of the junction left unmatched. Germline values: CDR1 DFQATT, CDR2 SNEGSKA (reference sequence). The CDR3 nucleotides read TGCAGTGCTAGAGAGGACAGGGTTGCCCACGAGCAGTACTTC. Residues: CSAREDRVAHEQYF.

CDR3 in amino acids: CASSRLSSTDTQYF. The CDR3 nucleotides read TGTGCCAGCAGCCGACTATCTAGCACAGATACGCAGTATTTT. V and J are TRBV7-9 and TRBJ2-3, with D maybe TRBD2 (5 bases). Trimming stripped 5 bases from V and 0 bases from J, with 9 bases between. This CDR3 has 14 amino acids. Germline values: CDR1 SEHNR, CDR2 FQNEAQ (reference sequence).

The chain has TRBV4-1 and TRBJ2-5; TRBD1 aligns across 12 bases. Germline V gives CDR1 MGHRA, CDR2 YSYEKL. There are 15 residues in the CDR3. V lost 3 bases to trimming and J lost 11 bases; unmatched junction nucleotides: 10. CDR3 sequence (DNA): TGCGCCAGCAGCCAGGCCGGGACAGGGGGCAATGAGCAGTACTTC. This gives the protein CASSQAGTGGNEQYF.

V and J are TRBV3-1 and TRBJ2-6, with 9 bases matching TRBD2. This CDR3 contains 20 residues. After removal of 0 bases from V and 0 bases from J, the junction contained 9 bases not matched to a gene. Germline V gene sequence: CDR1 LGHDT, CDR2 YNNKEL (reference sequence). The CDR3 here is CASSQEGYLAGFSGANVLTF. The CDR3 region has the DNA TGTGCCAGCAGCCAAGAGGGTTACCTAGCGGGATTCTCTGGGGCCAACGTCCTGACTTTC.

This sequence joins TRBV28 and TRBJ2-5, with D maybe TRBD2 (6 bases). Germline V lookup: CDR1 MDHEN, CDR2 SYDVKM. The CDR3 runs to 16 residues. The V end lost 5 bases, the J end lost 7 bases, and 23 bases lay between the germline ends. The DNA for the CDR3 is TGTGCCAGCAGTGGGGAGACTAGGTTGGGGTTCGGGACCCAGTACTTC. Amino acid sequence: CASSGETRLGFGTQYF.

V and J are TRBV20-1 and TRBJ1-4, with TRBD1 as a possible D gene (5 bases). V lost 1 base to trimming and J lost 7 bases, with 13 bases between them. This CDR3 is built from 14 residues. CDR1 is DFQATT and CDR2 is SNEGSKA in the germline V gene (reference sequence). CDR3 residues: CSARGDPQGEKLFF. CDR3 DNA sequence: TGCAGTGCTAGAGGGGACCCGCAGGGTGAAAAACTGTTTTTT.

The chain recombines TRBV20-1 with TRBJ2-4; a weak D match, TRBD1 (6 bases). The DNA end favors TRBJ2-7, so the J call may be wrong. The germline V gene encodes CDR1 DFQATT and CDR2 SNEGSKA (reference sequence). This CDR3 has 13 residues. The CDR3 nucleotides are TGCAGTGCTAGAAGGGACAAGGCCTACGAGCAGTACTTC. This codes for CSARRDKAYEQYF.

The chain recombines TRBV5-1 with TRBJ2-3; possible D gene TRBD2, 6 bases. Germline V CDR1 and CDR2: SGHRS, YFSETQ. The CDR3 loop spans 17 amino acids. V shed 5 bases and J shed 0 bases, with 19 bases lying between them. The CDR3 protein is CASSSSGVPPSTDTQYF. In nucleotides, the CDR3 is TGCGCCAGCAGTTCGTCGGGAGTTCCCCCTAGCACAGATACGCAGTATTTT.

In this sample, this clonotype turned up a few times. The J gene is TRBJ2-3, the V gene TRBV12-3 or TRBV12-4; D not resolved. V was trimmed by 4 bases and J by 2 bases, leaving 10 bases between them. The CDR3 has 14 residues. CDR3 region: CASSSEETTDTQYF. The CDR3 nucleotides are TGTGCCAGCAGTTCCGAGGAGACCACAGATACGCAGTATTTT.

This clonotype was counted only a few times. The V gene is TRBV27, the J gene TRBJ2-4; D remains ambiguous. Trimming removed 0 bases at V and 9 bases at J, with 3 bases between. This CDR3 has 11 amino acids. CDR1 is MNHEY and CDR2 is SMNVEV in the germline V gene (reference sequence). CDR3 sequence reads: CASSLSGIQYF. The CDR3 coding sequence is TGTGCCAGCAGTTTATCAGGCATTCAGTACTTC.

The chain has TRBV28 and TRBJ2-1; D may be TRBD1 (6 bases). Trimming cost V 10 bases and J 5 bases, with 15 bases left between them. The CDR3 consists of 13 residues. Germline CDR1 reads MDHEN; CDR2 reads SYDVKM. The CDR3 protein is CATNRVGHNEQFF. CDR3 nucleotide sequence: TGTGCCACGAACAGGGTTGGTCACAATGAGCAGTTCTTC.

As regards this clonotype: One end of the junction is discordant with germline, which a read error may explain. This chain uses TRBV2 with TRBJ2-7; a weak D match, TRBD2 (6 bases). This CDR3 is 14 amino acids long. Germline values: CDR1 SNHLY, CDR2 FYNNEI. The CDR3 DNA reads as TGCGCCAGTGACCGACTAGAACGGAGCGCCGAGCAGTACTTC. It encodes CASDRLERSAEQYF.

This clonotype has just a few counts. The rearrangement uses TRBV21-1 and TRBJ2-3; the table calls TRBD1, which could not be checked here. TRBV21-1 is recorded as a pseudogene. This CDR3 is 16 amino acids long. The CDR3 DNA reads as TGTGCCAGCAGCAAAGATGAGAGACAGGGTAGGGATACGCAGTATTTT. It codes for CASSKDERQGRDTQYF.

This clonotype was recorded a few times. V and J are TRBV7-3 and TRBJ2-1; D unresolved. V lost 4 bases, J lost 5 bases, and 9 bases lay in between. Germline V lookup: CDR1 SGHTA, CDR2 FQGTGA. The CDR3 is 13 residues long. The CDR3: CASSSPLHNEQFF. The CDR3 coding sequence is TGTGCCAGCAGCTCACCTCTGCACAATGAGCAGTTCTTC.

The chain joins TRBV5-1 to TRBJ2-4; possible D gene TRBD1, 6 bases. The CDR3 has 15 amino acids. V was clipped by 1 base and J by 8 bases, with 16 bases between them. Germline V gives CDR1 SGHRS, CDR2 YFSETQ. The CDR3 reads CASSLRGGKVDIQYF. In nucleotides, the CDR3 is TGCGCCAGCAGCTTGCGTGGGGGCAAGGTTGACATTCAGTACTTC.

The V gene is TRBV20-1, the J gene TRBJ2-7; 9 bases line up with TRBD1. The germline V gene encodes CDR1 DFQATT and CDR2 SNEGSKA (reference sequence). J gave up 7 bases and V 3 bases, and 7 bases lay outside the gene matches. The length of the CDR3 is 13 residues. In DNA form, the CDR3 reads TGCAGTGCTAGTGGGACAGGGTACTGGGAGCAGTACTTC. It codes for CSASGTGYWEQYF.

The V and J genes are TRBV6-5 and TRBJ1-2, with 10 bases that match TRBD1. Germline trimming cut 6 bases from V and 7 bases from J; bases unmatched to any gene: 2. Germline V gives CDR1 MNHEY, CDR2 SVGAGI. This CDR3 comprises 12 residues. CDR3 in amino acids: CASRRTGGGYTF. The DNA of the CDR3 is TGTGCCAGCAGGCGGACAGGGGGTGGCTACACCTTC.

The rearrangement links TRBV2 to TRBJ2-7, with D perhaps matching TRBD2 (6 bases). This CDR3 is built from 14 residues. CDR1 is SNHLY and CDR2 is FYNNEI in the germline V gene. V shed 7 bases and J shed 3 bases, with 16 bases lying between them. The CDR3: CASKWRRGDYEQYF. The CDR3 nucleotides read TGTGCCAGCAAGTGGAGGAGGGGTGACTACGAGCAGTACTTC.

CDR3 nucleotides: TGCGCCAGCAGCCAAAGAGGTGGGCTGGAGACCCAGTACTTC. It is translated as CASSQRGGLETQYF. The chain has TRBV4-1 and TRBJ2-7; no definite D call. TRBJ2-5 matches the DNA end more closely, so the J call is doubtful. This CDR3 contains 14 residues. The germline CDR1 and CDR2 sequences are MGHRA and YSYEKL.

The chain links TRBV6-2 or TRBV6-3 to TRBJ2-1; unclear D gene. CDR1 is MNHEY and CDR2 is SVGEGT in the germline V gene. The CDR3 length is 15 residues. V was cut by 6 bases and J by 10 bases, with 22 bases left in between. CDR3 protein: CASSLKVRLTYEQFF. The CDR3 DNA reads TGTGCCAGCAGCCTTAAGGTACGCCTGACCTACGAGCAGTTCTTC.

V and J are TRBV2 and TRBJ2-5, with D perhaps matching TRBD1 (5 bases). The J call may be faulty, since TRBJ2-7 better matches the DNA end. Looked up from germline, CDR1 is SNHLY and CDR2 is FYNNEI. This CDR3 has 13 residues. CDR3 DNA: TGTGCCAGGAGGAACGACAGAAATCACGAGCAGTACTTC. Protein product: CARRNDRNHEQYF.

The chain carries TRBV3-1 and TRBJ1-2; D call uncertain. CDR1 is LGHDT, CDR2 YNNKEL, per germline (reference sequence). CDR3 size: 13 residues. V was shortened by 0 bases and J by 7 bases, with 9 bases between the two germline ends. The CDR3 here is CASSQERAFGYTF. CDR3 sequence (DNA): TGTGCCAGCAGCCAAGAGCGGGCTTTTGGCTACACCTTC.